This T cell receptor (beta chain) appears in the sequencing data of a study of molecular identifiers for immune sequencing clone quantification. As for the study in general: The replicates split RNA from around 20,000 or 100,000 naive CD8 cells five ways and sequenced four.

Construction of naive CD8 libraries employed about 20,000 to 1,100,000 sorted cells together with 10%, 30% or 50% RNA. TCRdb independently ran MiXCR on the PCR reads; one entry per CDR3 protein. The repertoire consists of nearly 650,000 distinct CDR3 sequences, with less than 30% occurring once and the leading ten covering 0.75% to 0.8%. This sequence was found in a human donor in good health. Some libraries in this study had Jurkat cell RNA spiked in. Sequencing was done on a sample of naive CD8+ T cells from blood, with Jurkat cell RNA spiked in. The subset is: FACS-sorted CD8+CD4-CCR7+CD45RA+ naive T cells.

CDR3 coding DNA: TGCGCCAGCAGCCGGAACCACAGGAGTTCCTACAATGAGCAGTTCTTC. Translated, it gives CASSRNHRSSYNEQFF. J is TRBJ2-1 and V is TRBV4-3; possible D gene TRBD1, 5 bases. Germline lookup yields CDR1 LGHNA and CDR2 YSLEER. Trimming pared 4 bases from V and 1 base from J, leaving 14 bases between. This CDR3 has 16 amino acids.